These 2 T cell receptor beta chains came from one sample sequenced in a study of tumor and adjacent non-tumor tissue in lung cancer. The template was RNA from unsorted bulk tissue. A modified ARM-PCR protocol with three rounds of nested PCR amplified TCRbeta. MiXCR was run by TCRdb on the multiplex PCR reads, yielding one entry per CDR3 protein. The sample has 65,000 to 70,000 distinct CDR3 sequences, around 60% seen once. The sequenced sample was lung tumor tissue. Every receptor here comes from a man in his fifties or sixties with non-small cell lung cancer.

Concerning this clonotype itself: The junction departs from the called germline gene at one end, perhaps through a read error. The rearrangement joins TRBV7-9 to TRBJ2-1; the match to TRBD2 covers 9 bases. CDR1 and CDR2 from the germline V gene are SEHNR and FQNEAQ (reference sequence). This CDR3 spans 16 amino acids. This chain's CDR3 is CASSLSRSGGQNELFF. CDR3 bases: TGTGCCAGCAGCTTATCGCGTAGCGGGGGTCAAAATGAGCTGTTCTTC.

Remarks on this clonotype: This clone may be a read error of a much larger clone one base away. The chain employs TRBV12-5 and TRBJ1-2; 8 bases agree with TRBD1. In germline, CDR1 is LGHNT, CDR2 FRNRAP. J lost 3 bases, V lost 4 bases, and 16 bases had no gene match. The CDR3 is 18 residues long. The CDR3 protein is CASGSDSTGTGTHYGYTF. The CDR3 DNA reads TGTGCTAGTGGTTCAGATAGCACCGGGACAGGAACCCACTATGGCTACACCTTC.